This T cell receptor (beta chain) was documented in a study of blood T cell repertoires in COVID-19. Study information: Samples representing acute and convalescent COVID-19 were sourced from the United States, Italy and Spain. From T cells, B-cell-depleted T cells, or PBMCs came the material, which was cDNA or gDNA.

How the authors handled the data: Reference gene primers were amplified, and this amplification served to estimate nucleated cell counts. The protocol was immunoSEQ multiplex PCR, while the TCRdb copy is restricted to in-frame clones and leaves out a portion. The V and J calls and clone size were taken over from that table, and D and trimming were inferred from the DNA. The data hold around 100,000 clones, with around nine tenths observed a single time. This CDR3 contains 14 residues. Trimming took 0 bases from V and 2 from J, leaving 8 bases between them. Looked up from germline, CDR1 is MNHNY and CDR2 is SVGAGI (reference sequence).

This sequence originates from a man aged 35 to 55 with acute or convalescent COVID-19. What was sequenced was peripheral blood. The genes are TRBV6-6 and TRBJ2-7; perhaps TRBD2 as D (5 bases). The CDR3 loop reads CASSYSTGTYEQYF. CDR3 sequence (DNA): TGTGCCAGCAGTTACTCGACGGGGACCTACGAGCAGTACTTC.